Reported below is one T cell receptor (beta chain). The antigen is unknown. Clones were sequenced by immunoSEQ multiplex PCR, and TCRdb holds only the in-frame ones, with some missing. The data contain 43,000 or so clones, 75% to 90% of them singletons. Enrollment shut out patients with autoimmune disease history or systemic immunosuppression. The data were taken from a study of OX40 agonist ivuxolimab in advanced cancers. Points from the study as a whole: The expanded peripheral T cells' antigen specificity was not determined.

The receptor's source is an adult with an advanced solid tumor such as melanoma, head and neck, liver or kidney cancer. This material consisted of CD4+ or CD8+ T cells sorted from blood, taken in a trial of the OX40 agonist ivuxolimab.

The CDR3 loop reads CASSELAGPDTQYF. The CDR3 DNA reads as TGTGCCAGCAGTGAGTTAGCGGGCCCAGATACGCAGTATTTT. This rearrangement joins TRBV27 to TRBJ2-3, with 7 bases fitting TRBD2. This CDR3 is 14 amino acids long. The germline V gene encodes CDR1 MNHEY and CDR2 SMNVEV (reference sequence). The junction had 6 bases not matched to a gene; V was cut back by 5 bases and J by 4 bases.